These 15 T cell receptor beta chains share one sample of origin, sequenced in a study of blood T cell repertoires in COVID-19. Here immunoSEQ multiplex PCR was the method, and the copy in TCRdb shows in-frame clones only, minus some. The table lists 150,000 or so clones, 80% to 90% of them singletons, with roughly 7.2% in the top ten. The specimen was peripheral blood. The source is a woman in her fifties or sixties in a cohort sampled during active or convalescent COVID-19.

V gene TRBV10-3 combines with J gene TRBJ2-7; D possibly corresponds to TRBD1 (6 bases). CDR3 length equals 13 residues. With 3 bases removed from V and 3 bases from J, the gap between germline ends came to 9 bases. Per the germline V gene, CDR1 is ENHRY and CDR2 is SYGVKD. CDR3 DNA sequence: TGTGCCATCAGTGAAGGGACACTCTACGAGCAGTACTTC. It encodes CAISEGTLYEQYF.

V gene TRBV11-2 combines with J gene TRBJ1-5, with a weak D call TRBD1 (5 bases). CDR3 length equals 15 residues. V was pared by 5 bases and J by 3 bases, with 14 bases between. Germline assignment: CDR1 SGHAT and CDR2 FQNNGV. This CDR3 reads CASSASTDTNQPQHF. The CDR3 DNA follows: TGTGCCAGCAGCGCCTCGACAGATACCAATCAGCCCCAGCATTTT. The full variable domain, with the rest looked up from reference TRBV11-2 and TRBJ1-5, is EAGVAQSPRYKIIEKRQSVAFWCNPISGHATLYWYQQILGQGPKLLIQFQNNGVVDDSQLPKDRFSAERLKGVDSTLKIQPAKLEDSAVYLCASSASTDTNQPQHFGDGTRLSIL.

This clone was counted only a few times. V and J are TRBV1 and TRBJ1-2; the table names TRBD1, a call not compared with the DNA. TRBV1 has pseudogene status. This CDR3 has 15 amino acids. CDR3 nucleotides: TGCACCAGCAGAAGAACCAGGGGGCGCAGCTATGGCTACACCTTC. This sequence encodes CTSRRTRGRSYGYTF.

Note on this clone: The same CDR3 is also encoded by other DNA sequences in this sample. The V call is TRBV11-2, the J call TRBJ1-3; D remains ambiguous. CDR1 is SGHAT, CDR2 FQNNGV, per germline. The CDR3 extends over 12 amino acids. The V end was cut by 4 bases, the J end by 2 bases, with 3 bases between. CDR3 in DNA: TGTGCCAGCAGCTCAACTGGAAACACCATATATTTT. As protein: CASSSTGNTIYF.

The rearrangement links TRBV2 to TRBJ1-2; 8 positions match TRBD1. This CDR3 is 14 amino acids long. The J segment lost 7 bases and the V segment lost 1 base, leaving 5 bases of the junction unmatched. The V gene's germline CDR1 is SNHLY and CDR2 FYNNEI. The CDR3 DNA reads as TGTGCCAGCAGTGAAGGACAGGGGTCTGCTGGCTACACCTTC. This codes for CASSEGQGSAGYTF.

This chain links TRBV7-3 with TRBJ2-5; D is undetermined. V was clipped by 2 bases and J by 5 bases, with 15 bases between them. The CDR3 is 15 residues long. From germline, CDR1 is SGHTA and CDR2 FQGTGA. CDR3 bases: TGTGCCAGCAGCTTAGGGTATCAGGATAGGGAGACCCAGTACTTC. Protein product: CASSLGYQDRETQYF.

The chain links TRBV24-1 to TRBJ1-5; D may be TRBD1 (5 bases). CDR1 and CDR2 from the germline V gene are KGHDR and SFDVKD. The CDR3 sequence is 12 residues long. V dropped 12 bases and J dropped 2 bases, with 10 bases sitting between them. The CDR3 sequence is CAVAGGNQPQHF. CDR3 bases: TGTGCCGTGGCGGGGGGCAATCAGCCCCAGCATTTT.

This clone was detected only a few times. V usage is TRBV7-3 and J usage is TRBJ2-1; TRBD2 matches at 11 bases. V dropped 5 bases and J dropped 9; count of bases not matched to a gene: 9. The CDR3 is made up of 15 amino acids. Germline loops: CDR1 SGHTA, CDR2 FQGTGA. The chain's CDR3 is CASSPLPGTSGEQFF. CDR3 nucleotides: TGTGCCAGCAGCCCCCTGCCCGGGACTAGCGGTGAGCAGTTCTTC.

This chain connects TRBV6-5 to TRBJ2-7; D may be TRBD2 (7 bases). Germline V gives CDR1 MNHEY, CDR2 SVGAGI. The germline V and J ends were trimmed by 2 bases and 5 bases, with 16 bases remaining between them. The CDR3 contains 15 residues. In nucleotides, the CDR3 is TGTGCCAGCAGTTACGGGGGGGCGGTTCGCGACGAGCAGTACTTC. As protein: CASSYGGAVRDEQYF.

This chain joins TRBV15 and TRBJ1-2; TRBD1 matches at 7 bases. The CDR3 is 13 residues long. Looked up from germline, CDR1 is LNHNV and CDR2 is YYDKDF (reference sequence). With 8 bases clipped from V and 0 bases from J, the junction kept 3 bases outside the gene matches. The CDR3 nucleotides are TGTGCCACCGGGACAGTCCCTAACTATGGCTACACCTTC. Residues: CATGTVPNYGYTF. The variable domain in full, with the rest retrieved from reference TRBV15 and TRBJ1-2, is DAMVIQNPRYQVTQFGKPVTLSCSQTLNHNVMYWYQQKSSQAPKLLFHYYDKDFNNEADTPDNFQSRRPNTSFCFLDIRSPGLGDTAMYLCATGTVPNYGYTFGSGTRLTVV.

The chain couples TRBV11-3 to TRBJ2-2; 7 bases fit TRBD1. With V trimmed by 5 bases and J by 6 bases, 3 bases remained unmatched. The CDR3 sequence is 13 residues long. Germline V gene sequence: CDR1 SGHNT, CDR2 YENEEA. This CDR3 is CASSPGQPGELFF. Written as DNA, the CDR3 is TGTGCCAGCAGCCCGGGACAGCCCGGGGAGCTGTTTTTT.

The chain combines TRBV5-8 with TRBJ1-2; D is possibly TRBD1 (6 bases). This CDR3 contains 14 residues. Germline CDR1 is SGHTS and CDR2 is YDEGEE. Deletions cut 4 bases from V and 6 bases from J, with 16 bases between. The CDR3 nucleotides are TGTGCCAGCAGCCCTCGGCTCAGGGGCCATGGCTACACCTTC. Translated: CASSPRLRGHGYTF.

This chain uses TRBV3-1 (or the pseudogene TRBV3-2) with TRBJ1-3; a weak D match, TRBD1 (5 bases). The germline V gene encodes CDR1 LGHDT and CDR2 YNNKEL (reference sequence). V shed 0 bases and J shed 2 bases, with 17 bases lying between them. The CDR3 loop spans 18 amino acids. CDR3 DNA: TGTGCCAGCAGCCAAGAAGCCCAGGGTGTGATTCCTGGAAACACCATATATTTT. It translates to CASSQEAQGVIPGNTIYF.

The rearrangement links TRBV2 to TRBJ1-1; TRBD1 might be the D (5 bases). Germline values: CDR1 SNHLY, CDR2 FYNNEI. V was pared by 7 bases and J by 5 bases, with 17 bases between. CDR3 size: 14 residues. This CDR3 reads CASKRGTVRTEAFF. As DNA, the CDR3 is TGTGCCAGCAAAAGGGGAACTGTGCGGACTGAAGCTTTCTTT.

V and J are TRBV9 and TRBJ2-7; D is undetermined. The germline gives CDR1 SGDLS, CDR2 YYNGEE. Deletions cut 2 bases from V and 1 base from J, with 13 bases between. The CDR3 is 15 residues long. CDR3 nucleotides: TGTGCCAGCAGCGTCGGGTCAAGTTCATCCTACGAGCAGTACTTC. It encodes CASSVGSSSSYEQYF.